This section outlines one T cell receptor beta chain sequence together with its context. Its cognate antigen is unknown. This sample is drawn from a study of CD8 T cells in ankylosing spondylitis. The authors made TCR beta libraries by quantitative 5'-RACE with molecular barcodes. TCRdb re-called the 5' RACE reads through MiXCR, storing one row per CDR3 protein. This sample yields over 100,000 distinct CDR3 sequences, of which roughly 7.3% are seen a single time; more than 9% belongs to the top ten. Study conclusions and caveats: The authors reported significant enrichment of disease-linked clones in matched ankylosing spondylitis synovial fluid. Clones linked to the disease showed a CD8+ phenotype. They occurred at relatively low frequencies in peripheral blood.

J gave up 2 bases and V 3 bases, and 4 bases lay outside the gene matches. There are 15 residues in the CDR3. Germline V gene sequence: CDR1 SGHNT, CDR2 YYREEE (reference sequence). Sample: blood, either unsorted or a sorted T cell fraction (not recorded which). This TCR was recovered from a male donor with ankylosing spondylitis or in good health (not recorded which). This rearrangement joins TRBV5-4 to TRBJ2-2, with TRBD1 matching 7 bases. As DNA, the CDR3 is TGTGCCAGCAGCTCACAGGGGCGCAACACCGGGGAGCTGTTTTTT. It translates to CASSSQGRNTGELFF. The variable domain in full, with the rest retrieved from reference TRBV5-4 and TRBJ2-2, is ETGVTQSPTHLIKTRGQQVTLRCSSQSGHNTVSWYQQALGQGPQFIFQYYREEENGRGNFPPRFSGLQFPNYSSELNVNALELDDSALYLCASSSQGRNTGELFFGEGSRLTVL.